This passage covers 20 T cell receptor beta chains from one sample sequenced in a study of shared clonotypes between healthy human individuals (dated by TCRdb to 2018 to 2020). The library came from the immunoSEQ multiplex PCR assay. The table comes from immuneACCESS by way of TCRdb, which keeps in-frame sequences with V and J called. Part of the clones is missing from these tables; in studies checked, under half for an unresolved V gene and the rest for unknown reasons. The sample has some 100,000 clones on record, under 70% of them singletons. Of the sample, 24% is held by the ten largest clones. Sequencing was performed on memory CD8+ T cells sorted from blood. The cell subset or site label on this specimen signifies: CD45RO+ cells pooled with CCR7-negative TemRA cells. The receptors come from a woman aged 30 to 39 in good health.

The V and J genes are TRBV7-2 and TRBJ2-6; D not resolved. CDR3 size: 16 residues. Germline CDR1 and CDR2: SGHTA and FQGNSA. V lost 5 bases, J lost 0 bases, and 11 bases lay in between. Written as DNA, the CDR3 is TGTGCCAGCAGCATTGACCAACGCTCTGGGGCCAACGTCCTGACTTTC. It translates to CASSIDQRSGANVLTF.

A single count supports this clone. The V gene is TRBV15, the J gene TRBJ1-1; 7 bases are a match to TRBD1. Germline values: CDR1 LNHNV, CDR2 YYDKDF (reference sequence). CDR3 length: 13 amino acids. The V and J ends lost 4 bases and 10 bases, in that order; junction bases with no gene match: 9. In DNA form, the CDR3 reads TGTGCCACCAGCATGAACCGGGACAGAGGAGCTTTCTTT. Translated, it gives CATSMNRDRGAFF. Together with reference TRBV15 and TRBJ1-1, the CDR3 gives the full variable domain: DAMVIQNPRYQVTQFGKPVTLSCSQTLNHNVMYWYQQKSSQAPKLLFHYYDKDFNNEADTPDNFQSRRPNTSFCFLDIRSPGLGDTAMYLCATSMNRDRGAFFGQGTRLTVV.

The chain has TRBV5-4 and TRBJ2-7, with a tentative D call TRBD1 (7 bases). The CDR3 length is 13 residues. Germline V gene lookup returns CDR1 SGHNT and CDR2 YYREEE (reference sequence). V lost 4 bases and J lost 3, with 11 bases in between. The CDR3 region has the DNA TGTGCCAGCAGCGGCGGGGACAGCTACGAGCAGTACTTC. Residues: CASSGGDSYEQYF.

The chain employs TRBV4-2 and TRBJ2-1; D is uncertain. V was shortened by 0 bases and J by 0 bases, with 9 bases between the two germline ends. This CDR3 contains 16 residues. From germline, CDR1 is LGHNA and CDR2 YNFKEQ. The chain's CDR3 is CASSQDPENSYNEQFF. The CDR3 coding sequence is TGTGCCAGCAGCCAAGATCCCGAAAACTCCTACAATGAGCAGTTCTTC.

The rearrangement links TRBV15 to TRBJ2-1, with D possibly matching TRBD1 (5 bases). The V end was cut by 5 bases, the J end by 3 bases, with 20 bases between. The CDR3 runs 17 residues. Per the germline V gene, CDR1 is LNHNV and CDR2 is YYDKDF (reference sequence). The CDR3 region is CATSRSQAGPYYNEQFF. For the CDR3, the DNA is TGTGCCACCAGCCGTAGCCAGGCAGGGCCTTACTACAATGAGCAGTTCTTC.

This chain uses TRBV6-1 with TRBJ2-1; D gene ambiguous. Looked up from germline, CDR1 is MNHNS and CDR2 is SASEGT. V shed 5 bases and J shed 3 bases, with 8 bases lying between them. The CDR3 has 13 amino acids. The CDR3 is CASSRTNYNEQFF. In DNA form, the CDR3 reads TGTGCCAGCAGTAGAACAAACTACAATGAGCAGTTCTTC.

The chain carries TRBV10-1 and TRBJ2-7, with unresolved D. The CDR3 contains 13 residues. The germline V gene encodes CDR1 WNHNN and CDR2 SYGVQD (reference sequence). The germline V and J ends were trimmed by 4 bases and 4 bases, with 11 bases remaining between them. In DNA, the CDR3 is TGCGCCAGCAGTGCCGACGGAGCATACGAGCAGTACTTC. Protein product: CASSADGAYEQYF.

At least ten counts were recorded for this clone. J is TRBJ2-2 and V is TRBV19; 11 bases are a match to TRBD2. CDR1 is LNHDA and CDR2 is SQIVND in the germline V gene (reference sequence). V lost 8 bases and J lost 3; bases outside the gene matches: 11. The CDR3 loop spans 17 amino acids. CDR3 in amino acids: CASRRTSGPRDTGELFF. For the CDR3, the DNA is TGTGCCAGTCGGAGGACTAGCGGGCCAAGGGACACCGGGGAGCTGTTTTTT.

This chain connects TRBV30 to TRBJ1-5; D remains ambiguous. Germline V CDR1 and CDR2: GTSNPN, SVGIG (reference sequence). V was clipped by 0 bases and J by 7 bases, with 10 bases between them. The CDR3 has 13 amino acids. This CDR3 reads CAWSVVGEQPQHF. CDR3 sequence (DNA): TGTGCCTGGAGTGTAGTGGGAGAGCAGCCCCAGCATTTT.

The chain links TRBV14 to TRBJ2-7; D remains ambiguous. The V end was cut by 4 bases, the J end by 4 bases, with 8 bases between. From germline, CDR1 is SGHDN and CDR2 FVKESK. This CDR3 contains 12 residues. This CDR3 reads CASSPLGYEQYF. The CDR3 DNA follows: TGTGCCAGCAGCCCCCTGGGTTACGAGCAGTACTTC.

J is TRBJ2-7 and V is TRBV6-6; D gene unclear. V lost 2 bases and J lost 5, with 13 bases in between. Germline values: CDR1 MNHNY, CDR2 SVGAGI (reference sequence). CDR3 length: 14 residues. CDR3 sequence reads: CASSYGQGAHEQYF. The DNA of the CDR3 is TGTGCCAGCAGTTACGGCCAAGGAGCCCACGAGCAGTACTTC.

This clone was observed a few times. The chain links TRBV2 to TRBJ1-2; D is unclear. Trimming pared 9 bases from V and 4 bases from J, leaving 12 bases between. Germline values: CDR1 SNHLY, CDR2 FYNNEI. The CDR3 length is 12 residues. CDR3 amino acids: CARTDPPYGYTF. CDR3 bases: TGTGCCAGAACTGATCCACCCTATGGCTACACCTTC. The full variable domain, completed using reference TRBV2 and TRBJ1-2, is EPEVTQTPSHQVTQMGQEVILRCVPISNHLYFYWYRQILGQKVEFLVSFYNNEISEKSEIFDDQFSVERPDGSNFTLKIRSTKLEDSAMYFCARTDPPYGYTFGSGTRLTVV.

There are a few counts of this clone. The genes are TRBV19 and TRBJ1-4; D remains unclear. Looked up from germline, CDR1 is LNHDA and CDR2 is SQIVND (reference sequence). The CDR3 runs 15 residues. The V end lost 5 bases, the J end lost 4 bases, and 14 bases lay between the germline ends. The CDR3 bases are TGTGCCAGTAGTGATGGAGAGGGAGGTAATGAAAAACTGTTTTTT. Translation: CASSDGEGGNEKLFF.

The V gene is TRBV15, the J gene TRBJ2-7; 8 bases are a match to TRBD1. Losses at the gene ends were 0 bases for V and 5 bases for J; bases not matched to a gene: 12. Germline CDR1 and CDR2: LNHNV and YYDKDF (reference sequence). This CDR3 region has 17 residues. The CDR3 DNA follows: TGTGCCACCAGCAGAGAGGGGTCAGGACAGGGCTTCCACGAGCAGTACTTC. Translation gives CATSREGSGQGFHEQYF.

This clone occurred many times. V gene TRBV21-1 combines with J gene TRBJ2-7; the D call TRBD1 from the table was never checked on the DNA. TRBV21-1 constitutes a pseudogene. This CDR3 spans 16 amino acids. The CDR3 sequence is CASSQIRQGVTYEQYF. CDR3 sequence (DNA): TGTGCCAGCAGCCAAATACGACAGGGGGTCACCTACGAGCAGTACTTC.

The V and J genes are TRBV25-1 and TRBJ2-2; D might be TRBD2 (6 bases). V was cut by 3 bases and J by 3 bases, with 11 bases left in between. This CDR3 has 15 amino acids. Germline loops: CDR1 MGHDK, CDR2 SYGVNS. The CDR3 region has the DNA TGTGCCAGCAGTGATATGGGACTTCACACCGGGGAGCTGTTTTTT. It specifies CASSDMGLHTGELFF.

V usage is TRBV5-1 and J usage is TRBJ2-3; D perhaps matches TRBD2 (5 bases). This CDR3 contains 15 residues. V was pared by 5 bases and J by 2 bases, with 15 bases between. Germline assignment: CDR1 SGHRS and CDR2 YFSETQ. In DNA form, the CDR3 reads TGCGCCAGCAGGAGACTATTCGACCACACAGATACGCAGTATTTT. It codes for CASRRLFDHTDTQYF.

V and J are TRBV2 and TRBJ1-4; TRBD1 aligns across 8 bases. Germline loops: CDR1 SNHLY, CDR2 FYNNEI. After removal of 4 bases from V and 0 bases from J, the junction contained 4 bases not matched to a gene. The CDR3 has 16 amino acids. This chain's CDR3 is CASSATGVATNEKLFF. In DNA form, the CDR3 reads TGTGCCAGCAGTGCGACAGGGGTGGCAACTAATGAAAAACTGTTTTTT.

The chain recombines TRBV18 with TRBJ2-1; 10 bases map to TRBD1. The CDR3 consists of 16 residues. The germline CDR1 and CDR2 sequences are KGHSH and LQKENI. With 3 bases clipped from V and 4 bases from J, the junction kept 6 bases outside the gene matches. The CDR3 sequence is CASSPYGTGEYNEQFF. The CDR3 nucleotides are TGTGCCAGCTCACCTTACGGGACAGGGGAGTACAATGAGCAGTTCTTC.

This rearrangement joins TRBV28 to TRBJ1-2, with unresolved D. The CDR3 runs 16 residues. Trimming pared 3 bases from V and 2 bases from J, leaving 16 bases between. CDR1 MDHEN and CDR2 SYDVKM come from the germline V gene. The CDR3 region is CASSFAWGVVNYGYTF. In DNA, the CDR3 is TGTGCCAGCAGTTTTGCGTGGGGAGTCGTGAACTATGGCTACACCTTC.